Listed below are T cell receptor beta chains from one sample, sequenced in a study of CXCR3-negative and CXCR3-positive naive CD8 T cells. TCRdb re-called the 5' RACE reads and catalogs CDR3 proteins one per entry, DNA excluded. This specimen shows 150,000 to 180,000 distinct CDR3 sequences; the ten leading clones hold under 0.5%. The specimen was naive CXCR3+ CD8+ T cells from blood. The receptors derive from a human donor in good health. Some clones in this sample may be carry-over from other donors' samples. Both conserved end residues are part of each CDR3.

V	J	CDR3
TRBV7-9	TRBJ2-1	CASSLDGGAGNEQFF
TRBV20-1	TRBJ2-1	CSAAGLTLSYNEQFF
TRBV5-1	TRBJ2-1	CASSFHPGLYNEQFF
TRBV29-1	TRBJ2-1	CSVRTEAYNEQFF
TRBV29-1	TRBJ2-1	CSVGVLALAGEMGSYNEQFF
TRBV13	TRBJ2-1	CASSPRRDRGSDEQFF
TRBV7-8	TRBJ2-7	CASSLGDRYYEQYF
TRBV29-1	TRBJ2-7	CSVEDPTSGAAYEQYF
TRBV7-9	TRBJ2-6	CAGEQVAGANVLTF
TRBV7-2	TRBJ1-5	CASSFGQPQPNQPQHF
TRBV7-6	TRBJ2-1	CASSLDPGTGKLEQFF
TRBV12-3/TRBV12-4	TRBJ2-3	CASSLNEDTQYF
TRBV12-3/TRBV12-4	TRBJ1-6	CASSLQGSGSPLHF
TRBV4-3	TRBJ2-1	CASSQGKGEQFF
TRBV7-2	TRBJ2-7	CASSYETYEQYF
TRBV20-1	TRBJ2-2	CSADDRGSTGELFF
TRBV11-2	TRBJ2-7	CASSPGTRSYEQYF
TRBV7-9	TRBJ2-3	CASSLGPGQSTDTQYF
TRBV20-1	TRBJ2-1	CSARESGVYNEQFF
TRBV4-3	TRBJ2-7	CASSQTGGSYEQYF
TRBV5-1	TRBJ2-7	CASSLGHGHEQYF
TRBV4-1	TRBJ2-2	CASSQDLPDLTPTGELFF
TRBV29-1	TRBJ2-5	CSVERQEFETQYF
TRBV7-2	TRBJ2-1	CASSLVGYEQFF
TRBV7-3	TRBJ2-1	CASSLRVGQGGIGNEQFF
TRBV5-1	TRBJ1-5	CASAPGMSQPQHF
TRBV12-3/TRBV12-4	TRBJ2-3	CASSFGGFTDTQYF
TRBV7-9	TRBJ1-4	CASSLVIGDNEKLFF
TRBV7-2	TRBJ1-1	CASSLGTYWVPTEAFF
TRBV7-3	TRBJ2-2	CASSFGSPGGIFTGELFF
TRBV7-9	TRBJ1-4	CASSLNIGRGQGSTNEKLFF
TRBV7-9	TRBJ1-2	CASSPIRGPHYGYTF
TRBV27	TRBJ2-1	CASSPTSGVGRRYEQFF
TRBV28	TRBJ2-7	CASSLSAGPYEQYF
TRBV27	TRBJ1-6	CASRETEYNSPLHF
TRBV12-3/TRBV12-4	TRBJ2-7	CASSELEEQYF
TRBV29-1	TRBJ2-7	CSVELWDRDDEQYF
TRBV21-1	TRBJ1-5	CASSNCGGRHQPQHF
TRBV29-1	TRBJ1-1	CSVTPYGDKNTEAFF
TRBV19	TRBJ2-7	CASSPWTRYDEQYF
TRBV25-1	TRBJ2-3	CASSESGLAAQYF
TRBV4-3	TRBJ2-2	CASSQEDRATGELFF
TRBV29-1	TRBJ2-7	CSVGETDYEQYF
TRBV5-1	TRBJ1-2	CASSQPGQGDYGYTF
TRBV29-1	TRBJ2-7	CSVVGAGPNGQYF
TRBV11-2	TRBJ2-3	CASSLGGTDTQYF
TRBV11-2	TRBJ2-7	CASSLGLAYEQYF
TRBV7-6	TRBJ2-1	CASSLSRGGGNENEQFF
TRBV28	TRBJ2-7	CASSPQGAGSYEQYF
TRBV29-1	TRBJ2-7	CSVVGEATYEQYF
TRBV11-2	TRBJ2-1	CASSFLASDDEQFF
TRBV6-2/TRBV6-3	TRBJ2-1	CASSFSDRGLGNEQFF
TRBV11-2	TRBJ2-1	CASSLRRALEGRYNEQFF
TRBV28	TRBJ2-1	CASSRGWGTGENEQFF
TRBV7-9	TRBJ1-1	CASSAVSTGNTEAFF